Detailed here is one TCR beta chain. Its antigen remains unknown. The data derive from a study of radiation and T cells in renal cell carcinoma. Whole-study findings and limits: Top tumor clonotypes rose in blood 2 weeks post-radiation, then contracted. Baseline intratumoral clonotype presence is unknown without pretreatment biopsies.

This CDR3 is built from 12 residues. V lost 5 bases to trimming and J lost 9 bases, with 11 bases between them. CDR1 SGHTA and CDR2 FQGNSA come from the germline V gene. Indicated time point: blood 2 weeks post-SBRT. Treatment denoted: 15 Gy SBRT to primary tumor, nephrectomy 4 weeks later. The tumor was a clear cell renal cell carcinoma. Clones were read by immunoSEQ multiplex PCR, and TCRdb kept only the in-frame ones, dropping some. The table lists roughly 140,000 clones, approximately 86% of them singletons. The chain couples TRBV7-2 to TRBJ1-3; maybe TRBD1 (5 bases). The sample consisted of blood, taken from a patient whose treatment included radiotherapy and nephrectomy. The clonotype comes from a woman in her fifties or sixties with renal cell carcinoma. CDR3 protein: CASSNMGTTIYF. In DNA form, the CDR3 reads TGTGCCAGCAGCAATATGGGGACCACCATATATTTT. Based on the CDR3 plus reference TRBV7-2 and TRBJ1-3, the full variable domain is GAGVSQSPSNKVTEKGKDVELRCDPISGHTALYWYRQSLGQGLEFLIYFQGNSAPDKSGLPSDRFSAERTGGSVSTLTIQRTQQEDSAVYLCASSNMGTTIYFGEGSWLTVV.